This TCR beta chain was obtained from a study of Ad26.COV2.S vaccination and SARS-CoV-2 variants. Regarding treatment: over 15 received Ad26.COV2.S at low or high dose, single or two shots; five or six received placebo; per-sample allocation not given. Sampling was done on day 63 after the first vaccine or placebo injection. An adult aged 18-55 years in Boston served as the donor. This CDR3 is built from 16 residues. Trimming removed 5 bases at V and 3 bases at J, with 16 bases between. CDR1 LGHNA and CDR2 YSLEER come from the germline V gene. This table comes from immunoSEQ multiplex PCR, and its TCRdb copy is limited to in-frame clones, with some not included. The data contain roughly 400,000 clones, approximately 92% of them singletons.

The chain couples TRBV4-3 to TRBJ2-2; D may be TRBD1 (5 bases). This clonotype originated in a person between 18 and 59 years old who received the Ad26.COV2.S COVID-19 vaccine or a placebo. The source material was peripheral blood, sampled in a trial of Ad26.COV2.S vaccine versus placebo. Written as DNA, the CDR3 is TGCGCCAGCAGCGCGAGGTTAGGGGCTTACACCGGGGAGCTGTTTTTT. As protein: CASSARLGAYTGELFF.